One and the same sample provided the 2 T cell receptor beta chains below, sequenced in a study of shared clonotypes between healthy human individuals. Naivety among CD8 cells was defined by CD45RO negativity and positive CCR7 selection, thereby excluding terminally differentiated effector memory CD45RA+ cells. Here immunoSEQ multiplex PCR was the method, and the copy in TCRdb shows in-frame clones only, minus some. The repertoire holds fewer than 700,000 clones, 90% to 95% seen once, with 0.11% in the top ten. The specimen was naive CD8+ T cells sorted from blood. The receptor set was obtained from a woman in her thirties in good health.

This CDR3 reads CASSERLAGGGSYEQYF. CDR3 bases: TGTGCCAGCAGTGAAAGACTAGCGGGAGGGGGAAGCTACGAGCAGTACTTC. The chain couples TRBV21-1 to TRBJ2-7; the DNA was not compared with TRBD2, the D call given in the table. TRBV21-1 is assigned pseudogene status. This CDR3 has 17 amino acids.

The chain couples TRBV7-9 to TRBJ2-1; no clear D. The CDR3 consists of 14 residues. From germline, CDR1 is SEHNR and CDR2 FQNEAQ (reference sequence). Trimming shortened V by 3 bases and J by 0 bases, and 6 bases separated the two germline ends. CDR3 DNA: TGTGCCAGCAGCTTCGGAAGCTCCTACAATGAGCAGTTCTTC. Protein product: CASSFGSSYNEQFF.